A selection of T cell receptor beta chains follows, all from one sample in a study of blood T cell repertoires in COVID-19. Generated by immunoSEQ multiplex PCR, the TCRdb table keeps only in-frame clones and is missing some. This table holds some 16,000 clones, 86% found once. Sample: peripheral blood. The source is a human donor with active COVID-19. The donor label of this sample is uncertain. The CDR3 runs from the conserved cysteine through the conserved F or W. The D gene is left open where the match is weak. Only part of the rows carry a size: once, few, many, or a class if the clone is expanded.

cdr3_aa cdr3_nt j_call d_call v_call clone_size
CASSPGTVMNTEAFF TGTGCCAGCAGTCCTGGGACAGTGATGAACACTGAAGCTTTCTTT TRBJ1-1 TRBD1 TRBV6-5 NA
CSARDSNTGELFF TGCAGCGCTAGGGACTCGAACACCGGGGAGCTGTTTTTT TRBJ2-2 NA TRBV29-1 once
CASSPSGGVPNTQYF TGTGCCAGCAGCCCGAGCGGGGGGGTACCGAATACGCAGTATTTT TRBJ2-3 TRBD2 TRBV13 NA
CASSYEGLDNSPLHF TGTGCCAGCAGCTACGAGGGACTTGATAATTCACCCCTCCACTTT TRBJ1-6 NA TRBV11-2 once
CASSLDREYSEQYF TGTGCCAGCAGCTTGGACAGGGAGTATAGCGAGCAGTACTTC TRBJ2-7 NA TRBV5-6 NA
CASSLQGSEDAFF TGTGCCAGCAGCTTGCAGGGTAGTGAGGACGCTTTCTTT TRBJ1-1 NA TRBV7-2 NA
CASSLGDQETQYF TGTGCCAGCAGCCTCGGGGACCAAGAGACCCAGTACTTC TRBJ2-5 NA TRBV4-2 NA
CASSLLRGPGELFF TGTGCCAGCAGCTTGCTGCGGGGACCCGGGGAGCTGTTTTTT TRBJ2-2 NA TRBV5-6 NA
CASTRQDNTEAFF TGTGCCAGCACCCGACAAGATAACACTGAAGCTTTCTTT TRBJ1-1 NA TRBV6-6 NA
CASSQLRAGEQYF TGTGCCAGCAGCCAGCTCAGGGCCGGCGAGCAGTACTTC TRBJ2-7 NA TRBV3-1/TRBV3-2 NA
CASSPRGGLDEQFF TGTGCCAGCTCACCAAGGGGGGGCCTTGATGAGCAGTTCTTC TRBJ2-1 NA TRBV18 NA
CASSLSGLNQPQHF TGTGCCAGCAGCTTATCAGGACTGAATCAGCCCCAGCATTTT TRBJ1-5 NA TRBV7-2 NA
CASSFWTGVTYEQYF TGTGCCAGCAGCTTTTGGACAGGAGTAACCTACGAGCAGTACTTC TRBJ2-7 TRBD1 TRBV5-5 NA
CASSWSGGIKIYEQYF TGTGCCAGTAGTTGGAGCGGGGGGATTAAAATCTACGAGCAGTACTTC TRBJ2-7 TRBD2 TRBV19 NA
CSVDNGELFF TGCAGCGTTGATAACGGGGAGCTGTTTTTT TRBJ2-2 NA TRBV29-1 NA
CASGSSPGLNAGELFF TGTGCTAGTGGTTCGAGCCCTGGACTTAATGCCGGGGAGCTGTTTTTT TRBJ2-2 NA TRBV12-5 NA
CASSVETSTTYGYTF TGTGCCAGCAGCGTAGAAACCTCGACTACCTATGGCTACACCTTC TRBJ1-2 NA TRBV9 once
CASSPAWGGQPQHF TGTGCCAGCAGCCCTGCTTGGGGAGGCCAGCCCCAGCATTTT TRBJ1-5 NA TRBV9 NA
CASSIDLQGGQPQHF TGTGCCAGTAGTATAGATCTGCAGGGCGGTCAGCCCCAGCATTTT TRBJ1-5 NA TRBV19 NA
CASSPSGGGHGSPLHF TGTGCCAGCTCACCAAGTGGGGGGGGTCATGGTTCACCCCTCCACTTT TRBJ1-6 NA TRBV18 few
CASMGTRAEAFF TGTGCCAGCATGGGGACAAGGGCTGAAGCTTTCTTT TRBJ1-1 NA TRBV2 NA
CSVEVGRSNTGELFF TGCAGCGTTGAAGTTGGCAGATCGAACACCGGGGAGCTGTTTTTT TRBJ2-2 NA TRBV29-1 NA
CASSQGQSNQPQHF TGTGCCAGCAGCCAAGGGCAGAGCAATCAGCCCCAGCATTTT TRBJ1-5 NA TRBV4-2 few
CASSEETVEQYF TGCGCCAGCAGTGAGGAGACTGTCGAGCAGTACTTC TRBJ2-7 NA TRBV10-1 NA
CAISERWVGTGPLNTEAFF TGTGCCATCAGTGAGCGGTGGGTGGGGACAGGACCTTTGAACACTGAAGCTTTCTTT TRBJ1-1 TRBD1 TRBV10-3 NA
CASGLGQGRTGELFF TGTGCTAGTGGACTGGGACAGGGTAGGACCGGGGAGCTGTTTTTT TRBJ2-2 TRBD1 TRBV12-5 NA
CASSPGQGAGGYTF TGTGCCAGTAGTCCCGGACAGGGTGCGGGTGGCTACACCTTC TRBJ1-2 TRBD1 TRBV19 medium-sized
CASSRRTGFTGELFF TGCGCCAGCAGCCGGCGGACAGGGTTCACCGGGGAGCTGTTTTTT TRBJ2-2 TRBD1 TRBV5-1 NA
CASSQDRDSREQYF TGTGCCAGCAGCCAGGACAGGGATTCTCGTGAGCAGTACTTC TRBJ2-7 TRBD1 TRBV13 NA